This TCR beta chain was identified in a study of blood T cell repertoires in COVID-19. Overall study: The origin of the acute and convalescent COVID-19 samples was the United States, Italy and Spain.

TCRdb keeps only in-frame clones here, not all; method: immunoSEQ multiplex PCR. The table has around 240,000 clones, around 88% seen once. The CDR3 is made up of 16 amino acids. In germline, CDR1 is KGHSH, CDR2 LQKENI. Trimming removed 3 bases from V and 7 bases from J, with 18 bases in between. This TCR was sampled from a young woman who had recovered from COVID-19. V gene TRBV18 combines with J gene TRBJ1-4; a weak D match, TRBD1 (5 bases). Sequenced material: peripheral blood. CDR3 nucleotides: TGTGCCAGCTCACCTACCTCGGGGGGAGAGGTTGAAAAACTGTTTTTT. Its protein is CASSPTSGGEVEKLFF.